The entry below describes one T cell receptor (beta chain). Its matching antigen is unknown. This specimen comes from a study of cytomegalovirus exposure and HLA in healthy donors. General observations from the study: When analyzed later, the rates of TCR association showed variation by HLA locus, with DRB1 the most and HLA-C the fewest. The study recorded more than 150 TCR beta chains that were cytomegalovirus-associated. Some V segments, TRBV6-2 and TRBV6-3 among them, were indistinguishable and were therefore excluded.

Primers: 60 Vbeta forward and 13 Jbeta reverse. Some clones are missing from TCRdb's copy, which holds only in-frame ones; the method was immunoSEQ multiplex PCR. The sample has approximately 180,000 clones; over 70% are singletons. The V gene's germline CDR1 is SGHDN and CDR2 FVKESK. This CDR3 spans 12 amino acids. V lost 4 bases to trimming and J lost 3 bases, with 7 bases between them. The sequencing input was PBMCs. This sequence originates from a woman in her 30s in good health and CMV-seronegative. V gene TRBV14 combines with J gene TRBJ2-7; TRBD2 might be the D (5 bases). For the CDR3, the DNA is TGTGCCAGCAGCCCGGGGTTCTACGAGCAGTACTTC. It translates to CASSPGFYEQYF.